The 29 T cell receptor beta chains presented below share a single source sample, sequenced in a study of shared clonotypes between healthy human individuals. Naive CD8 cells lacked CD45RO and underwent positive selection for CCR7, leaving out terminally differentiated effector memory CD45RA+ cells. Libraries were prepared by immunoSEQ multiplex PCR; TCRdb keeps only in-frame clonotypes and omits some of them. There are approximately 600,000 clones in the sample; around 96% occur only once, and approximately 0.11% lies in the top ten. Sequencing input: naive CD8+ T cells sorted from blood. The receptor source for this set is a woman in her 30s in good health.

The chain combines TRBV28 with TRBJ2-1; D possibly corresponds to TRBD2 (6 bases). The CDR3 contains 16 residues. V shed 5 bases and J shed 4 bases, with 18 bases lying between them. The V gene's germline CDR1 is MDHEN and CDR2 SYDVKM. The CDR3 reads CASSETASARYNEQFF. The CDR3 region has the DNA TGTGCCAGCAGTGAGACCGCTAGCGCGAGATACAATGAGCAGTTCTTC. The full variable domain, in which reference TRBV28 and TRBJ2-1 provide the parts outside the CDR3, is DVKVTQSSRYLVKRTGEKVFLECVQDMDHENMFWYRQDPGLGLRLIYFSYDVKMKEKGDIPEGYSVSREKKERFSLILESASTNQTSMYLCASSETASARYNEQFFGPGTRLTVL.

V is TRBV28 and J is TRBJ1-3; the match to TRBD1 covers 7 bases. V lost 5 bases and J lost 0; bases outside the gene matches: 7. The CDR3 has 16 residues. The germline V gene has CDR1 MDHEN and CDR2 SYDVKM. CDR3 sequence (DNA): TGTGCCAGCAGTACTATCAGGGGGTACTCTGGAAACACCATATATTTT. Encoded protein: CASSTIRGYSGNTIYF.

The V and J genes are TRBV27 and TRBJ2-7, with D perhaps given as TRBD1 or TRBD2 (5 bases each). V was trimmed by 4 bases and J by 3 bases, leaving 10 bases between them. Per the germline V gene, CDR1 is MNHEY and CDR2 is SMNVEV (reference sequence). This CDR3 spans 13 amino acids. The CDR3 is CASSSGARYEQYF. CDR3 coding DNA: TGTGCCAGCAGTTCCGGGGCCCGCTACGAGCAGTACTTC.

A single count supports this clone. The chain carries TRBV13 and TRBJ2-7; 13 nucleotides match TRBD2. The CDR3 runs 15 residues. Looked up from germline, CDR1 is PRHDT and CDR2 is FYEKMQ (reference sequence). Losses at the gene ends were 5 bases for V and 7 bases for J; bases not matched to a gene: 8. This chain's CDR3 is CASSKLAGGPKEQYF. CDR3 sequence (DNA): TGTGCCAGCAGCAAACTAGCGGGAGGGCCCAAAGAGCAGTACTTC.

The rearrangement links TRBV19 to TRBJ2-7; 10 bases line up with TRBD1. Trimming took 6 bases from V and 5 from J; bases not matched to a gene: 4. Germline V gene lookup returns CDR1 LNHDA and CDR2 SQIVND (reference sequence). This CDR3 is 13 amino acids long. CDR3 DNA sequence: TGTGCCAGTAGCGGACAGGGGGACCACGAGCAGTACTTC. This codes for CASSGQGDHEQYF.

J is TRBJ2-3 and V is TRBV28; the D is unclear. The germline V and J ends were trimmed by 4 bases and 5 bases, with 7 bases remaining between them. Per the germline V gene, CDR1 is MDHEN and CDR2 is SYDVKM. This CDR3 has 12 residues. The CDR3 reads CASSWIRDTQYF. The CDR3 nucleotides read TGTGCCAGCAGTTGGATCAGAGATACGCAGTATTTT.

In nucleotides, the CDR3 is TGTGCCAGCAGCTCCTACTCGACCAGGGGGCCTGGAAACACCATATATTTT. Residues: CASSSYSTRGPGNTIYF. The gene calls are TRBV7-9 and TRBJ1-3, with TRBD1 identical over 8 bases. The CDR3 is made up of 17 amino acids. V shed 4 bases, J shed 2 bases, and the junction held 10 bases outside the gene matches. Germline V gene data show CDR1 as SEHNR and CDR2 as FQNEAQ (reference sequence).

The chain is built from TRBV5-6 and TRBJ1-1, with 7 bases identical to TRBD1. CDR3 length: 14 amino acids. Trimming removed 7 bases from V and 7 bases from J; junction bases left unmatched: 13. Germline V lookup: CDR1 SGHDT, CDR2 YYEEEE. The CDR3 spells CASGQDRYSVEAFF. The CDR3, as DNA: TGTGCCAGCGGACAGGACCGTTATTCTGTTGAAGCTTTCTTT.

Comments on this clone: The same CDR3 also results from other DNA sequences found in this sample. V usage is TRBV30 and J usage is TRBJ2-7, with 13 positions matching TRBD2. The ends lost 1 base at V and 1 base at J; junction bases unmatched: 1. CDR3 length: 15 residues. The V gene's germline CDR1 is GTSNPN and CDR2 SVGIG (reference sequence). The CDR3 reads CAWSEGLAGSYEQYF. The DNA for the CDR3 is TGTGCCTGGAGTGAGGGACTAGCGGGATCCTACGAGCAGTACTTC.

This clone was observed a single time. The rearrangement links TRBV5-4 to TRBJ2-7; no reliable D call. Per germline, CDR1 SGHNT and CDR2 YYREEE (reference sequence). The CDR3 sequence is 14 residues long. Trimming left V 0 bases short and J 3 bases short, with 10 bases between. The CDR3 protein is CASSLEAGNYEQYF. The DNA of the CDR3 is TGTGCCAGCAGCTTGGAAGCTGGAAACTACGAGCAGTACTTC. The whole variable domain, remainder taken from reference TRBV5-4 and TRBJ2-7, is ETGVTQSPTHLIKTRGQQVTLRCSSQSGHNTVSWYQQALGQGPQFIFQYYREEENGRGNFPPRFSGLQFPNYSSELNVNALELDDSALYLCASSLEAGNYEQYFGPGTRLTVT.

J is TRBJ2-5 and V is TRBV30; 11 positions match TRBD2. Per the germline V gene, CDR1 is GTSNPN and CDR2 is SVGIG (reference sequence). The CDR3 extends over 15 amino acids. The junction had 7 bases not matched to a gene; V was cut back by 5 bases and J by 2 bases. The CDR3: CAWGGTSGMQETQYF. In DNA, the CDR3 is TGTGCCTGGGGGGGGACTAGCGGAATGCAAGAGACCCAGTACTTC.

This clone occurred once. The chain recombines TRBV6-5 with TRBJ1-4; a possible D gene is TRBD1 (6 bases). Germline values: CDR1 MNHEY, CDR2 SVGAGI. V was cut by 2 bases and J by 3 bases, with 10 bases left in between. CDR3 length: 15 amino acids. CDR3 residues: CASSYTGSANEKLFF. The CDR3, as DNA: TGTGCCAGCAGTTACACAGGGTCGGCTAATGAAAAACTGTTTTTT.

V usage is TRBV27 and J usage is TRBJ2-3; no clear D gene. This CDR3 is built from 13 residues. Germline V gives CDR1 MNHEY, CDR2 SMNVEV (reference sequence). Trimming shortened V by 0 bases and J by 5 bases, and 6 bases separated the two germline ends. The CDR3 DNA follows: TGTGCCAGCAGTTTATCTTTCAGAGATACGCAGTATTTT. Translation gives CASSLSFRDTQYF.

The chain carries TRBV27 and TRBJ1-5; D remains ambiguous. V gave up 2 bases and J gave up 6 bases, with 8 bases separating them. The CDR3 spans 13 residues. The germline CDR1 and CDR2 sequences are MNHEY and SMNVEV (reference sequence). The CDR3 protein is CASSLRPGQPQHF. CDR3 bases: TGTGCCAGCAGTTTACGACCGGGTCAGCCCCAGCATTTT.

The chain links TRBV6-5 to TRBJ2-2, with D tentatively TRBD1 or TRBD2 (5 bases each). This CDR3 is built from 14 residues. The germline gives CDR1 MNHEY, CDR2 SVGAGI. V was pared by 6 bases and J by 6 bases, with 14 bases between. This chain's CDR3 is CASSYGGRSGELFF. CDR3 DNA sequence: TGTGCCAGCAGCTATGGGGGAAGGTCCGGGGAGCTGTTTTTT.

V and J are TRBV5-5 and TRBJ2-7; no reliable D call. This CDR3 comprises 14 residues. Between the trimmed V and J ends, which lost 3 bases and 2 bases, there was a span of 12 bases. Looked up from germline, CDR1 is SGHKS and CDR2 is YYEKEE (reference sequence). The CDR3, as DNA: TGTGCCAGCAGCTCCTTTGACGGAACCTACGAGCAGTACTTC. This translates into CASSSFDGTYEQYF.

This clone has just a few counts. This CDR3 reads CASSSREANTGELFF. In nucleotides, the CDR3 is TGTGCCAGCAGTTCGCGGGAGGCGAACACCGGGGAGCTGTTTTTT. The V and J genes are TRBV2 and TRBJ2-2, with 8 bases fitting TRBD2. This CDR3 comprises 15 residues. The V and J ends lost 5 bases and 0 bases, in that order; junction bases with no gene match: 2. CDR1 is SNHLY, CDR2 FYNNEI, per germline. Full variable domain (remainder filled in from reference TRBV2 and TRBJ2-2): EPEVTQTPSHQVTQMGQEVILRCVPISNHLYFYWYRQILGQKVEFLVSFYNNEISEKSEIFDDQFSVERPDGSNFTLKIRSTKLEDSAMYFCASSSREANTGELFFGEGSRLTVL.

The chain carries TRBV27 and TRBJ2-1; possible D gene TRBD1, 6 bases. With 8 bases removed from V and 7 bases from J, the gap between germline ends came to 21 bases. Per the germline V gene, CDR1 is MNHEY and CDR2 is SMNVEV (reference sequence). The CDR3 runs 15 residues. DNA for the CDR3: TGTGCCAGCGCAAGAGGCAGGGGATCGGGTAATGAGCAGTTCTTC. Its protein is CASARGRGSGNEQFF.

The chain carries TRBV27 and TRBJ2-7, with TRBD1 as a possible D gene (5 bases). Trimming removed 0 bases from V and 6 bases from J, with 18 bases in between. CDR1 MNHEY and CDR2 SMNVEV come from the germline V gene (reference sequence). This CDR3 spans 16 amino acids. The CDR3 region has the DNA TGTGCCAGCAGTTTATCAGCTGGAACAGGAAAAGGCGAGCAGTACTTC. It yields the protein CASSLSAGTGKGEQYF.

The chain is built from TRBV6-5 and TRBJ2-7, with a possible D match to TRBD2 (6 bases). The V gene lost 6 bases and the J gene lost 2 bases, with 17 bases spanning the gap. The CDR3 runs to 15 residues. The germline V gene has CDR1 MNHEY and CDR2 SVGAGI. Here the CDR3 reads CASSQRASVTYEQYF. CDR3 DNA: TGTGCCAGCAGCCAACGGGCTAGCGTTACCTACGAGCAGTACTTC.

The rearrangement links TRBV7-9 to TRBJ2-3; D is unresolved. Trimming stripped 4 bases from V and 0 bases from J, with 23 bases between. The CDR3 length is 19 residues. Per the germline V gene, CDR1 is SEHNR and CDR2 is FQNEAQ (reference sequence). CDR3 amino acids: CASSSNSGVRRGSTDTQYF. CDR3 nucleotide sequence: TGTGCCAGCAGCTCCAATAGTGGGGTTCGGCGCGGTAGCACAGATACGCAGTATTTT.

This clone was recorded once. V usage is TRBV7-5 and J usage is TRBJ2-7; TRBD2, the table's D call, was not compared with the DNA. TRBV7-5 is classified as a pseudogene. The CDR3 covers 12 residues. CDR3 residues: CAKGTISYEQYF. The CDR3, as DNA: TGTGCAAAGGGGACTATCTCCTACGAGCAGTACTTC.

The chain couples TRBV9 to TRBJ2-7; unclear D gene. The CDR3 is 16 residues long. Germline CDR1 reads SGDLS; CDR2 reads YYNGEE. Trimming removed 0 bases at V and 3 bases at J, with 16 bases between. The CDR3 here is CASSVEFQAGVYEQYF. The DNA for the CDR3 is TGTGCCAGCAGCGTAGAATTTCAGGCTGGGGTCTACGAGCAGTACTTC.

DNA for the CDR3: TGTGCCAGCAGTTTATTTGGCGCAGGGGTGAGTATGGATACGCAGTATTTT. This encodes CASSLFGAGVSMDTQYF. The V and J genes are TRBV27 and TRBJ2-3, with a tentative D call TRBD1 (6 bases). Germline V CDR1 and CDR2: MNHEY, SMNVEV (reference sequence). Trimming left V 1 base short and J 6 bases short, with 20 bases between. The CDR3 totals 17 residues.

This clone was seen a few times. V usage is TRBV9 and J usage is TRBJ2-2; possibly TRBD1 for D (6 bases). Germline V gene sequence: CDR1 SGDLS, CDR2 YYNGEE. This CDR3 has 11 amino acids. Trimming shortened V by 3 bases and J by 10 bases, and 7 bases separated the two germline ends. This CDR3 reads CASSGQEELFF. In DNA form, the CDR3 reads TGTGCCAGCAGCGGACAGGAGGAGCTGTTTTTT.

This chain uses TRBV5-6 with TRBJ2-1; possible D gene TRBD1, 6 bases. The germline V and J ends were trimmed by 4 bases and 10 bases, with 24 bases remaining between them. This CDR3 has 16 residues. Germline lookup yields CDR1 SGHDT and CDR2 YYEEEE. The CDR3 reads CASSPSIGGPTSEQFF. The CDR3 DNA sequence: TGTGCCAGCAGCCCGTCAATAGGGGGTCCGACGAGCGAGCAGTTCTTC.

This rearrangement joins TRBV13 to TRBJ2-3, with 8 bases fitting TRBD2. The CDR3 extends over 12 amino acids. Germline assignment: CDR1 PRHDT and CDR2 FYEKMQ (reference sequence). The V segment lost 8 bases and the J segment 3 bases; nucleotides outside the gene matches: 1. CDR3 in amino acids: CASREGTDTQYF. For the CDR3, the DNA is TGTGCCAGCCGGGAGGGAACAGATACGCAGTATTTT.

On this clone: The sample carries other DNA sequences with the same CDR3. V is TRBV4-1 and J is TRBJ1-4; D not certain. CDR1 is MGHRA and CDR2 is YSYEKL in the germline V gene. The V gene lost 7 bases and the J gene lost 7 bases, with 16 bases spanning the gap. CDR3 length: 14 amino acids. CDR3 amino acids: CASNSVPAAEKLFF. Here the CDR3 DNA reads TGCGCCAGCAACTCCGTTCCTGCAGCTGAAAAACTGTTTTTT.

DNA of the CDR3: TGTGCCAGCAGCTTAGGACTAGCACCCGGGCTAGGTGAGCAGTTCTTC. Translating it yields CASSLGLAPGLGEQFF. The gene calls are TRBV7-2 and TRBJ2-1; 7 bases match TRBD2. Germline-derived CDR1 and CDR2 are SGHTA and FQGNSA. The CDR3 runs to 16 residues. J lost 9 bases, V lost 1 base, and 12 bases had no gene match.